This T cell receptor beta chain was captured by sequencing in a study of beta chain features in type 1 diabetes. Notes on the study in general: Researchers report that Type 1 diabetes patients had moderately but significantly shorter TCRB CDR3s across all four CD4+ subsets.

The CDR3 covers 13 residues. The germline V and J ends were trimmed by 2 bases and 5 bases, with 9 bases remaining between them. Per the germline V gene, CDR1 is SGHTA and CDR2 is FQGNSA. Every bit of the isolated RNA underwent reverse transcription, so sequencing read expressed TCRB transcripts. Generated by immunoSEQ multiplex PCR, the TCRdb table keeps only in-frame clones and is missing some. The sample lists about 160,000 clones; around 8% were seen once. This clone was picked up a small number of times. The antigen is not known. This TCR was sampled from a woman between 18 and 29 years old with type 1 diabetes. The chain employs TRBV7-2 and TRBJ1-1; D not certain. The specimen was central memory CD4+ T cells from blood. The CDR3 loop is CASSLLRETEAFF. CDR3 DNA: TGTGCCAGCAGCTTACTTCGGGAAACTGAAGCTTTCTTT. The complete variable domain, with remaining parts taken from reference TRBV7-2 and TRBJ1-1, reads GAGVSQSPSNKVTEKGKDVELRCDPISGHTALYWYRQSLGQGLEFLIYFQGNSAPDKSGLPSDRFSAERTGGSVSTLTIQRTQQEDSAVYLCASSLLRETEAFFGQGTRLTVV.